This T cell receptor (beta chain) is drawn from a study of T-cell memory formation after mild COVID-19. Overall study context: TCR clusters showed largely donor specificity. General study results and limits: Prior to infection, memory already included some responding clones, suggesting cross-reactive memory joined.

J lost 5 bases, V lost 6 bases, and 22 bases had no gene match. In germline, CDR1 is DFQATT, CDR2 SNEGSKA (reference sequence). This CDR3 region has 18 residues. It was 5'RACE with constant-segment primers that produced the TCR alpha and TCR beta cDNA libraries, which carried sample barcodes and UMIs. Each CDR3 protein is one row after TCRdb ran MiXCR on the 5' RACE reads. The table shows roughly 130,000 distinct CDR3 sequences, with about 5.9% occurring only once. This clonotype was recorded many times. Its cognate antigen is unknown. Sequencing was performed on PBMCs or a T cell subset sorted from them (not recorded which). The source is an adult woman who had mild COVID-19 (a few samples of this study predate the infection). Cell type and time point are not known. J is TRBJ2-7 and V is TRBV20-1; TRBD2 matches at 10 bases. In nucleotides, the CDR3 is TGCAGTGCGAATCCCCCCGGGACTAGCGCCGGATTCGGGGACGAGCAGTACTTC. Protein product: CSANPPGTSAGFGDEQYF.